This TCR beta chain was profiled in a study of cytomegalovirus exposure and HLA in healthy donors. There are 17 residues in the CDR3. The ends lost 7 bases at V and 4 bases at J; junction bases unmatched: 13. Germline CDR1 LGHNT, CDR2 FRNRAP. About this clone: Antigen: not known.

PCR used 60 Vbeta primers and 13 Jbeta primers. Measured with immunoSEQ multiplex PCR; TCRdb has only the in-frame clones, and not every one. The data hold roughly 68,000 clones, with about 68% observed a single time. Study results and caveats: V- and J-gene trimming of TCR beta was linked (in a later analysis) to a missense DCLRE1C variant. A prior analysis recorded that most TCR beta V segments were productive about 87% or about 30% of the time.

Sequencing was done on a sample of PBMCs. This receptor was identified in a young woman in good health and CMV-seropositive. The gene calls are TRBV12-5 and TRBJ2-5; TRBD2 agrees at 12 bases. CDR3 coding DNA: TGTGCTAGTGCCTCGGGACTAGCGGGCCTAACGTCAGAGACCCAGTACTTC. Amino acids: CASASGLAGLTSETQYF.